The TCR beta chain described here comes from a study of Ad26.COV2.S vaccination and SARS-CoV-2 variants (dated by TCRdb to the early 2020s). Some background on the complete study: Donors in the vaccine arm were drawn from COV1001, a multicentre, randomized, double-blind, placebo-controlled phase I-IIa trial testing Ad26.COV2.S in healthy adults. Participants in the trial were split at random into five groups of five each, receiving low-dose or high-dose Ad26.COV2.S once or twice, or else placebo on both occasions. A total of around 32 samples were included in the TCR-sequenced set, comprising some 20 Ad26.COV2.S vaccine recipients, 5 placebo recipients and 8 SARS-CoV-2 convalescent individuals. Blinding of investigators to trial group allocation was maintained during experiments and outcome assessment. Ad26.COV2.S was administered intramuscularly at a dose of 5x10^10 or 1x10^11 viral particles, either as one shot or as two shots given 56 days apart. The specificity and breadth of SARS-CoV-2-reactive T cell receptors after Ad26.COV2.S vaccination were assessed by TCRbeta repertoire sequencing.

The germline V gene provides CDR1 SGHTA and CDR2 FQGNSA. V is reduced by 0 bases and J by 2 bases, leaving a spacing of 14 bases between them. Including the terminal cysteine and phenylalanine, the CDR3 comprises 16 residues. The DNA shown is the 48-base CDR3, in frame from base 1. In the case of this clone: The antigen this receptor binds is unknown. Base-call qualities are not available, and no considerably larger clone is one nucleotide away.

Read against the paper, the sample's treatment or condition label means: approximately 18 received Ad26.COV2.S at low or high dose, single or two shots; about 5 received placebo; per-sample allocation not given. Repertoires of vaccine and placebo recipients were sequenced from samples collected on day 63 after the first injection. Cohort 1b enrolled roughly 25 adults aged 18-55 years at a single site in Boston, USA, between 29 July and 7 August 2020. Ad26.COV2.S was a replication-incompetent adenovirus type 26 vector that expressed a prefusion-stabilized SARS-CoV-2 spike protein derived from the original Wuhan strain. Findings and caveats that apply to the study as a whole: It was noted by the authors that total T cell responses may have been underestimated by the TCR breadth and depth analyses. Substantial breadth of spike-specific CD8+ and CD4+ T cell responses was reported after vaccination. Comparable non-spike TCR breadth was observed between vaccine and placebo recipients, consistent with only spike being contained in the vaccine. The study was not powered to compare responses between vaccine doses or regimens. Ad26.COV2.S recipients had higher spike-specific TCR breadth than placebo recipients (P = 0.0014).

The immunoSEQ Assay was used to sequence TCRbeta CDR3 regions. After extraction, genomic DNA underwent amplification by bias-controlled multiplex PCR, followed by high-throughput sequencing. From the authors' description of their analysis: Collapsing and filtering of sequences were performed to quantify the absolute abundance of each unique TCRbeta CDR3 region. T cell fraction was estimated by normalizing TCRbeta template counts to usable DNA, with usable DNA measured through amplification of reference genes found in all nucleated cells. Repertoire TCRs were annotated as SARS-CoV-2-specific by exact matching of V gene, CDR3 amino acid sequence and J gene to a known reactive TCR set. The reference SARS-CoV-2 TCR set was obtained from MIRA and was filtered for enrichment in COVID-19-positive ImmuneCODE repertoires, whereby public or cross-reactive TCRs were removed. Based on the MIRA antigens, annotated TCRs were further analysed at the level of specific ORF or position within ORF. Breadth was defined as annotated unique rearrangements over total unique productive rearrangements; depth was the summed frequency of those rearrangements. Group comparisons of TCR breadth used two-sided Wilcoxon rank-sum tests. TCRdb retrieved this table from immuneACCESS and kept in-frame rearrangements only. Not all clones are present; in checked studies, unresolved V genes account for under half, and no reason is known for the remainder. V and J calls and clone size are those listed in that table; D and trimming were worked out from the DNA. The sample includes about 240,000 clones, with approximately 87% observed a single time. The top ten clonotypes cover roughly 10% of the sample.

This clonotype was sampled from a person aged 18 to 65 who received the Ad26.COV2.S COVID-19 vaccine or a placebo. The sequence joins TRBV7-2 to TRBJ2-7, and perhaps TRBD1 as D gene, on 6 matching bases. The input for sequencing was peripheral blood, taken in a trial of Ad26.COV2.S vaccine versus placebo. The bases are TGTGCCAGCAGCTTAGCCGGCGACAGGACCGCCTACGAGCAGTACTTC. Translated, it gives CASSLAGDRTAYEQYF. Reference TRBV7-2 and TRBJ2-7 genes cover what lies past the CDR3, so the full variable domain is GAGVSQSPSNKVTEKGKDVELRCDPISGHTALYWYRQSLGQGLEFLIYFQGNSAPDKSGLPSDRFSAERTGGSVSTLTIQRTQQEDSAVYLCASSLAGDRTAYEQYFGPGTRLTVT.